This TCR beta chain was identified during a study of blood T cell repertoires in COVID-19 (dated by TCRdb to the early 2020s). In the study overall: Samples covering the acute and convalescent phases of COVID-19 were provided by collaborators in the United States, Italy and Spain. The material from the prospective study consisted of cDNA or gDNA derived from T cells, B-cell-depleted T cells, or PBMCs. The dataset comprised deeply sampled blood TCRbeta repertoires from subjects exposed to, actively infected with, or recovered from COVID-19. A freely available public database, intended as a resource for researchers studying the immune response to SARS-CoV-2, is where the repertoires were released. The samples were drawn from the first 160 participants of the ongoing ImmuneRACE study and from some 1,300 subjects provided by 6 global collaborators. A de-identified subject ID, COVID-19 status, age in years and sex were almost always included in the sample metadata. Where HLA class I and class II types were available, the types were taken from metadata supplied by the sample provider, not from assay-based typing.

The full study reports these points: Clinical and demographic metadata were provided uncurated, with the amount varying by source and participant.

TCRbeta CDR3 regions were amplified from genomic DNA using the immunoSEQ Assay, a bias-controlled multiplex PCR. In the authors' own workflow: Within the assay, amplification of reference gene primers was used to estimate how many nucleated cells each sample contained. To quantify the absolute abundance of each unique TCRbeta CDR3 rearrangement, sequence reads were collapsed and filtered. For each sample, productive Simpson clonality was calculated as the square root of Simpson's diversity index over productive rearrangements. The source is immuneACCESS, and TCRdb retained only in-frame sequences with V and J called. Part of the clones is not carried over; for the studies checked, unresolved V genes explain less than half of this, and the remainder is unexplained. The D gene and trimming were derived from the DNA, and the V and J assignments and clone size from that table. Within this sample are 250,000 to 300,000 clones, with 85% to 90% of them counted one time only. 3.6% of the sample rests with the top ten.

A remark on this clone: It has no known antigen specificity. Base qualities are not provided; no much larger clone lies one nucleotide away.

The CDR3 starts with the cysteine, ends with the phenylalanine, and has 16 residues. Here the CDR3 DNA is all that survives: 48 bases in frame from base 1. As encoded in the germline V gene, CDR1 is KGHDR while CDR2 is SFDVKD. After removal of 1 base from V and 5 bases from J, the junction retains 7 bases not matched to a gene. Each collaborating institution followed its own protocols to collect whole blood in K2EDTA tubes. For TCRbeta analysis, collaborators shipped samples in one of three forms: frozen whole blood, isolated PBMCs, or DNA extracted from either of those sample types. This TCR was recovered from a man in his late teens or twenties with active or convalescent COVID-19. The specimen sequenced was peripheral blood. The chain uses TRBV24-1 and TRBJ2-1, and 7 junctional nucleotides match TRBD1. The nucleotide sequence is given as TGTGCCACCAGTGATTTCAGGGGGTCGCTAAACAATGAGCAGTTCTTC. This translates into CATSDFRGSLNNEQFF.